The T cell receptor beta chain under discussion was sequenced for a study of blood T cell repertoires in COVID-19. Study as a whole: Sites in the United States, Italy and Spain provided acute and convalescent COVID-19 samples.

Profiled with immunoSEQ multiplex PCR; TCRdb holds only in-frame clones, not every one. The sample lists about 210,000 clones, under 90% occurring once. This clone showed up just a few times. Sequencing input: peripheral blood. This TCR came from a woman in her forties with active or convalescent COVID-19.

CDR3 in amino acids: CASSPPGGLETQYF. The DNA for the CDR3 is TGTGCCAGCAGTCCTCCAGGGGGCTTAGAGACCCAGTACTTC. The rearrangement uses TRBV27 and TRBJ2-5, with 8 bases matching TRBD1. The V segment lost 5 bases and the J segment 4 bases; nucleotides outside the gene matches: 6. Germline-derived CDR1 and CDR2 are MNHEY and SMNVEV (reference sequence). The CDR3 sequence is 14 residues long.